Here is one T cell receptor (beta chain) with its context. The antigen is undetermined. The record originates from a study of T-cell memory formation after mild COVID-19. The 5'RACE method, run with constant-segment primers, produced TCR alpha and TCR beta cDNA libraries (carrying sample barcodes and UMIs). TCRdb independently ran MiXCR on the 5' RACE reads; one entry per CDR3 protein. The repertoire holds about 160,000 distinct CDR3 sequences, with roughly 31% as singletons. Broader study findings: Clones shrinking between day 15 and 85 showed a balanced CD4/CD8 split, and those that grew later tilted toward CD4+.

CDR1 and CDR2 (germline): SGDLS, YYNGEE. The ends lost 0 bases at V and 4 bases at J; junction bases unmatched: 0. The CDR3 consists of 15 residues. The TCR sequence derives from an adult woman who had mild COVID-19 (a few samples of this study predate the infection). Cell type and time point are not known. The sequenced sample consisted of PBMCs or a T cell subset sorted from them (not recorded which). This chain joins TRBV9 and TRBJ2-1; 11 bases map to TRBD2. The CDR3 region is CASSVGLAGYNEQFF. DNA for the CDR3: TGTGCCAGCAGCGTAGGACTAGCGGGGTACAATGAGCAGTTCTTC.